This T cell receptor (beta chain) was recorded in a study of T cell responses to AZD1222 COVID-19 vaccine. Findings of the study overall: Repertoire sampling occurred only after the peak T cell response. Donors in the cohort were predominantly white British and more often female, and clonal diversity was possibly underestimated.

J gave up 5 bases and V 0 bases, and 4 bases lay outside the gene matches. Germline loops: CDR1 SGHRS, CDR2 YFSETQ. The CDR3 is made up of 15 amino acids. The assay was immunoSEQ multiplex PCR, and TCRdb's table has in-frame clones only and misses some. The sample lists about 130,000 clones, 80% to 95% occurring once. A word on this clone: Its antigen is undetermined.

V and J are TRBV5-1 and TRBJ2-3, with 9 bases aligning to TRBD2. The material was peripheral blood, obtained on day 0 of MenACWY control vaccination. The receptor was isolated from an adult in good health. The CDR3 loop is CASSLVAGVGDTQYF. The CDR3 DNA sequence: TGCGCCAGCAGCTTGGTAGCGGGAGTGGGAGATACGCAGTATTTT. The entire variable domain, with the rest obtained from reference TRBV5-1 and TRBJ2-3, is as follows: KAGVTQTPRYLIKTRGQQVTLSCSPISGHRSVSWYQQTPGQGLQFLFEYFSETQRNKGNFPGRFSGRQFSNSRSEMNVSTLELGDSALYLCASSLVAGVGDTQYFGPGTRLTVL.